The entry below gives a single T cell receptor beta chain sequence along with its context. TCRdb re-analysed the PCR reads in MiXCR, keeping a single row per CDR3 protein. The data contain some 16,000 distinct CDR3 sequences, approximately 71% of them singletons. The sample originates from a study of vaccination and CD4 T cells after COVID-19. This CDR3 is built from 15 residues. The V end was cut by 3 bases, the J end by 0 bases, with 12 bases between. Germline assignment: CDR1 GTSNPN and CDR2 SVGIG (reference sequence). Sample: CD4+ T cells from blood, taken after SARS-CoV-2 vaccination. The sequence was collected from a human donor who had recovered from COVID-19. The rearrangement links TRBV30 to TRBJ1-3; D ambiguous. The CDR3 DNA reads TGTGCCTGGAGCACCGGGAATCCCTCTGGAAACACCATATATTTT. Translating it yields CAWSTGNPSGNTIYF. The whole variable domain, filled in from reference TRBV30 and TRBJ1-3, reads SQTIHQWPATLVQPVGSPLSLECTVEGTSNPNLYWYRQAAGRGLQLLFYSVGIGQISSEVPQNLSASRPQDRQFILSSKKLLLSDSGFYLCAWSTGNPSGNTIYFGEGSWLTVV.